These T cell receptor beta chains were read from a single sample in a study of Ad26.COV2.S vaccination and SARS-CoV-2 variants. Using immunoSEQ multiplex PCR, the repertoire was profiled, and TCRdb retains in-frame clones only, with some absent. In the table there are tens of thousands of clones, approximately 86% of which are singletons. This specimen consisted of peripheral blood, obtained after recovery from COVID-19. These receptors came from a human donor who had recovered from COVID-19. Both conserved end residues are trimmed from each CDR3.

J: TRBJ2-3
V: TRBV3-1/TRBV3-2
CDR3: ASSRTSDTQY

J: TRBJ1-1
V: TRBV7-9
CDR3: ASSHGEDEAF

J: TRBJ2-3
V: TRBV5-1
CDR3: ASSRQGANTDTQY

J: TRBJ2-5
V: TRBV11-2
CDR3: ASSSRLAVTHQETQY

J: TRBJ2-1
V: TRBV12-3/TRBV12-4
CDR3: ASSFGGYEQF

J: TRBJ1-2
V: TRBV28
CDR3: ASMTWGTYGYT

J: TRBJ2-7
V: TRBV29-1
CDR3: SVEDQGPQY

J: TRBJ1-3
V: TRBV11-2
CDR3: ASRRGWSFDTIY

J: TRBJ2-1
V: TRBV24-1
CDR3: ATSAVGSREGRNEQF

J: TRBJ1-4
V: TRBV7-9
CDR3: ASSFGQGGEKLF

J: TRBJ1-3
V: TRBV5-4
CDR3: ASSSWRQARSGNTIY

J: TRBJ1-2
V: TRBV27
CDR3: ASSLFRGDGYT

J: TRBJ1-3
V: TRBV7-2
CDR3: ASRNRGPGNTIY